The clone carrying this TCR beta chain was detected a few times. The antigen remains unidentified. The J segment lost 4 bases and the V segment lost 8 bases, leaving 7 bases of the junction unmatched. CDR1 is MNHEY and CDR2 is SVGAGI in the germline V gene. The CDR3 is 14 residues long. This sample was taken from a study of cytomegalovirus exposure and HLA in healthy donors. In the PCR, 60 Vbeta and 13 Jbeta primers were used. Generated by immunoSEQ multiplex PCR, the TCRdb table keeps only in-frame clones and is missing some. The sample consists of 140,000 to 150,000 clones, almost 80% of them appearing once. Findings of the study overall: Researchers reported in a later analysis that a missense DCLRE1C variant was tied to TCR beta V- and J-gene trimming. Analyses of presence and absence presupposed an approximately uniform sequencing depth across donors. It was reported that the classifier diagnosed cytomegalovirus status with high specificity and sensitivity in both the original and validation cohorts. The analysis excluded some indistinguishable V segments, including TRBV6-2 and TRBV6-3.

The rearrangement links TRBV6-5 to TRBJ1-4; 7 positions match TRBD1. This TCR derives from a woman under 40 in good health and CMV-seronegative. Material for sequencing was PBMCs. CDR3 loop: CASSQTGSNEKLFF. The CDR3 region has the DNA TGTGCCAGCTCACAGACAGGGAGTAATGAAAAACTGTTTTTT.